The present T cell receptor beta chain was sequenced within a study of CD8 T cells in ankylosing spondylitis. Study results and limitations: Seemingly distinctive of ankylosing spondylitis blood was a TCR beta motif formed by eight highly homologous variants.

The CDR3 has 13 amino acids. V was shortened by 7 bases and J by 4 bases, with 11 bases between the two germline ends. Preparation of TCR beta libraries was done by quantitative 5'-RACE with molecular barcodes. TCRdb reprocessed the 5' RACE reads via MiXCR and lists one record per CDR3 protein. The table lists about 390,000 distinct CDR3 sequences, approximately 20% of them singletons, with about 15% in the top ten. A remark on this clonotype: Antigen specificity is unknown.

The chain uses TRBV12-3 or TRBV12-4 and TRBJ2-1; D is tentatively TRBD1 or TRBD2 (5 bases each). This clonotype was sampled from a male donor with ankylosing spondylitis. Sequenced: blood, either unsorted or a sorted T cell fraction (not recorded which). The CDR3 sequence is CASTGTVYNEQFF. The CDR3 DNA sequence: TGTGCCAGCACTGGGACGGTGTACAATGAGCAGTTCTTC.